The clone carrying this T cell receptor (beta chain) was seen only a few times. What it recognizes is unknown. The CDR3 consists of 12 residues. Trimming removed 1 base from V and 5 bases from J, with 6 bases in between. The germline gives CDR1 SEHNR, CDR2 FQNEAQ (reference sequence). This record comes from a study of T cell repertoires in cytomegalovirus infection. Study at large: Carrying CMV and the relevant HLA type showed in public TCR beta signatures.

Whole-study findings and limits: Dominating the ex vivo response were TCR beta clonotypes that were CMV-specific and HLA-C-restricted.

TCRdb re-analysed the reads in MiXCR, keeping a single row per CDR3 protein. The sample consists of roughly 760,000 distinct CDR3 sequences, 35% of them appearing once. The rearrangement uses TRBV7-9 and TRBJ2-7; D is ambiguous. The specimen was PBMCs. This receptor was identified in a human donor in good health (CMV status not recorded). Some clones in this sample may be carry-over from other donors' samples. CDR3 loop: CASSLGQDEQYF. The CDR3 coding sequence is TGTGCCAGCAGCTTAGGTCAGGACGAGCAGTACTTC.